The 10 T cell receptor beta chains below all came from one sample that was sequenced in a study of cytomegalovirus exposure and HLA in healthy donors. A multiplex PCR was run with 60 Vbeta primers and 13 Jbeta primers. Assay used: immunoSEQ multiplex PCR; TCRdb lists only in-frame clones, some missing. The sample holds roughly 150,000 clones; about 78% are singletons and the top ten take approximately 1.5%. The specimen sequenced was PBMCs. The receptor source for this set is a male donor in good health and CMV-seronegative.

This chain connects TRBV5-8 to TRBJ2-1, with TRBD2 identical over 9 bases. The germline V gene has CDR1 SGHTS and CDR2 YDEGEE. This CDR3 comprises 11 residues. J was trimmed by 11 bases and V by 5 bases; bases with no gene match: 2. This CDR3 reads CASRLAGQQFF. DNA of the CDR3: TGTGCCAGCAGGCTAGCGGGACAGCAGTTCTTC.

For the CDR3, the DNA is TGCAGCGTTAAACAGGAAAGCTCCTATAATTCACCCCTCCACTTT. Translation: CSVKQESSYNSPLHF. The chain carries TRBV29-1 and TRBJ1-6, with D perhaps matching TRBD1 (5 bases). V gave up 5 bases and J gave up 0 bases, with 11 bases separating them. CDR1 and CDR2 (germline): SQVTM, ANQGSEA. There are 15 residues in the CDR3.

The V gene is TRBV9, the J gene TRBJ2-3; 8 bases are a match to TRBD1. CDR3 length: 16 residues. Germline CDR1 is SGDLS and CDR2 is YYNGEE. The ends lost 3 bases at V and 1 base at J; junction bases unmatched: 7. The CDR3 loop reads CASSAVTGARTDTQYF. The CDR3 DNA reads as TGTGCCAGCAGCGCCGTGACAGGGGCCCGCACAGATACGCAGTATTTT.

The chain combines TRBV5-4 with TRBJ2-5, with 7 bases aligning to TRBD1. CDR1 and CDR2 (germline): SGHNT, YYREEE (reference sequence). This CDR3 comprises 15 residues. V trimming: 4 bases; J trimming: 5 bases; junction bases outside the gene matches: 11. The CDR3 region is CASSREGGARETQYF. Written as DNA, the CDR3 is TGTGCCAGCAGCAGGGAAGGGGGCGCTCGGGAGACCCAGTACTTC.

The count of this clone is one. The V and J genes are TRBV18 and TRBJ1-4; tentatively, D is TRBD1 (5 bases). This CDR3 has 19 residues. V was trimmed by 3 bases and J by 0 bases, leaving 20 bases between them. CDR1 is KGHSH and CDR2 is LQKENI in the germline V gene. CDR3 coding DNA: TGTGCCAGCTCACCGGGATTTCGGGACTCAGTTGCAACTAATGAAAAACTGTTTTTT. Translation: CASSPGFRDSVATNEKLFF.

This chain uses TRBV27 with TRBJ2-7; TRBD1 might be the D (6 bases). Germline V lookup: CDR1 MNHEY, CDR2 SMNVEV (reference sequence). The CDR3 is 15 amino acids. V gave up 5 bases and J gave up 2 bases, with 16 bases separating them. The CDR3 loop reads CASSMLNQGTYEQYF. CDR3 in DNA: TGTGCCAGCAGTATGCTCAATCAGGGGACCTACGAGCAGTACTTC.

The table lists this clone with a few counts. V gene TRBV27 combines with J gene TRBJ2-7; the D is unclear. The V end was cut by 4 bases, the J end by 2 bases, with 12 bases between. The CDR3 covers 14 residues. The V gene's germline CDR1 is MNHEY and CDR2 SMNVEV (reference sequence). The CDR3 region is CASSSAFGAYEQYF. CDR3 in DNA: TGTGCCAGCAGTTCAGCCTTCGGAGCCTACGAGCAGTACTTC.

The chain links TRBV29-1 to TRBJ2-3; 10 positions agree with TRBD1. Germline V gene data show CDR1 as SQVTM and CDR2 as ANQGSEA. V was pared by 5 bases and J by 4 bases, with 6 bases of the junction left unmatched. The CDR3 runs to 14 residues. As DNA, the CDR3 is TGCAGCGTTCCGGGACAGGGGTGGCCAGATACGCAGTATTTT. Translation: CSVPGQGWPDTQYF.

This chain links TRBV7-8 with TRBJ1-2, with 7 bases fitting TRBD1. The CDR3 length is 15 residues. The germline V gene has CDR1 SGHVS and CDR2 FQNEAQ. V shed 5 bases, J shed 6 bases, and the junction held 12 bases outside the gene matches. The CDR3 loop is CASSEYTGVNNGYTF. CDR3 in DNA: TGTGCCAGCAGCGAATACACAGGGGTGAATAATGGCTACACCTTC.

This chain uses TRBV19 with TRBJ1-6; the D gene is possibly TRBD1 (6 bases). Trimming left V 5 bases short and J 17 bases short, with 13 bases between. Germline CDR1 reads LNHDA; CDR2 reads SQIVND (reference sequence). The CDR3 runs to 11 residues. The CDR3 nucleotides read TGTGCCAGTAGTGGGACACTCGGTTTCCACTTT. It is translated as CASSGTLGFHF.